Listed here are 24 T cell receptor beta chains from one sample, sequenced in a study of technical replicates of blood from a handful of donors. Produced via immunoSEQ multiplex PCR; TCRdb's table is partial and in-frame only. The sample carries 65,000 to 90,000 clones, 80% to 90% recorded once. What was sequenced was PBMCs. The receptor set was obtained from a human donor in good health. Some clones in this sample may be carry-over from other donors' samples.

This chain connects TRBV6-5 to TRBJ2-5; 8 nucleotides match TRBD2. V was pared by 4 bases and J by 1 base, with 5 bases of the junction left unmatched. Germline V gene lookup returns CDR1 MNHEY and CDR2 SVGAGI. CDR3 length: 15 amino acids. The CDR3 coding sequence is TGTGCCAGCAGTTGGGCGGGAGGCATCCAAGAGACCCAGTACTTC. Translation gives CASSWAGGIQETQYF.

The J gene is TRBJ2-1, the V gene TRBV27; TRBD2 agrees at 14 bases. The CDR3 totals 16 residues. Trimming cost V 0 bases and J 9 bases; bases outside gene matches: 4. Germline CDR1 is MNHEY and CDR2 is SMNVEV (reference sequence). The CDR3 region has the DNA TGTGCCAGCAGTTTATCGGGACTAGCGGGAGCCAGTGAGCAGTTCTTC. As protein: CASSLSGLAGASEQFF.

The V and J genes are TRBV10-3 and TRBJ2-3; 14 nucleotides agree with TRBD2. Germline V gives CDR1 ENHRY, CDR2 SYGVKD. V shed 5 bases, J shed 4 bases, and the junction held 11 bases outside the gene matches. The CDR3 length is 18 residues. The CDR3 here is CAISHPQGLAGGPDTQYF. In DNA, the CDR3 is TGTGCCATCAGTCACCCCCAAGGACTAGCGGGAGGACCAGATACGCAGTATTTT.

This chain joins TRBV5-4 and TRBJ1-1, with TRBD1 matching over 8 bases. V lost 4 bases and J lost 4; bases outside the gene matches: 9. The germline V gene has CDR1 SGHNT and CDR2 YYREEE (reference sequence). The length of the CDR3 is 15 residues. The CDR3 nucleotides are TGTGCCAGCAGCCCCGCTACAGGGGGAGTCACTGAAGCTTTCTTT. Protein: CASSPATGGVTEAFF.

This clone was observed at least ten times. The chain uses TRBV5-4 and TRBJ2-7; D is unclear. V was trimmed by 0 bases and J by 0 bases, leaving 10 bases between them. This CDR3 has 15 residues. Germline V gene lookup returns CDR1 SGHNT and CDR2 YYREEE (reference sequence). CDR3 loop: CASSLDAGYSYEQYF. In nucleotides, the CDR3 is TGTGCCAGCAGCTTGGATGCAGGATACTCCTACGAGCAGTACTTC.

This rearrangement joins TRBV5-1 to TRBJ2-1, with TRBD2 as a possible D gene (7 bases). Trimming stripped 3 bases from V and 7 bases from J, with 14 bases between. Germline V gene sequence: CDR1 SGHRS, CDR2 YFSETQ. The CDR3 extends over 14 amino acids. The CDR3 reads CASSWGGLRNEQFF. CDR3 DNA sequence: TGCGCCAGCAGCTGGGGGGGCCTGAGGAATGAGCAGTTCTTC.

Details on this clone: One junction end disagrees with the germline gene, perhaps due to a read error. The V gene is TRBV6-5, the J gene TRBJ1-4; perhaps TRBD1 as D (5 bases). CDR1 is MNHEY and CDR2 is SVGAGI in the germline V gene. This CDR3 has 11 residues. CDR3 in amino acids: CASSNSGQLFF. DNA for the CDR3: TGTGCCAGCAGTAACTCGGGGCAACTGTTTTTT.

This clone was recorded only once. V is TRBV9 and J is TRBJ2-3, with 12 nucleotides matching TRBD2. The CDR3 is 18 amino acids. Per the germline V gene, CDR1 is SGDLS and CDR2 is YYNGEE. V was clipped by 4 bases and J by 0 bases; unmatched bases: 9. The CDR3 DNA is TGTGCCAGCAGCCTCGGGCTCGGGACTAGCGGGAGCACAGATACGCAGTATTTT. The encoded protein is CASSLGLGTSGSTDTQYF.

This chain uses TRBV7-8 with TRBJ1-4; the D gene is possibly TRBD1 (5 bases). From germline, CDR1 is SGHVS and CDR2 FQNEAQ. This CDR3 spans 13 amino acids. V lost 5 bases to trimming and J lost 7 bases, with 11 bases between them. This CDR3 reads CASSPRVVEKLFF. The DNA of the CDR3 is TGTGCCAGCAGCCCCAGGGTGGTTGAAAAACTGTTTTTT.

The gene calls are TRBV29-1 and TRBJ2-1; TRBD1 might be the D (5 bases). Per germline, CDR1 SQVTM and CDR2 ANQGSEA. This CDR3 comprises 13 residues. V lost 4 bases, J lost 3 bases, and 10 bases lay in between. The CDR3 protein is CSVGSGFYNEQFF. The CDR3 DNA reads as TGCAGCGTTGGGTCAGGGTTCTACAATGAGCAGTTCTTC.

The V gene is TRBV6-1, the J gene TRBJ2-4, with 10 bases fitting TRBD2. V was clipped by 4 bases and J by 0 bases; unmatched bases: 9. This CDR3 has 18 amino acids. CDR1 and CDR2 (germline): MNHNS, SASEGT. The CDR3 sequence: CASSVSLAGDLAKNIQYF. CDR3 sequence (DNA): TGTGCCAGCAGTGTTTCGCTAGCGGGAGATTTAGCCAAAAACATTCAGTACTTC.

The rearrangement joins TRBV7-2 to TRBJ2-1, with TRBD2 matching 12 bases. CDR3 length: 15 residues. V lost 2 bases to trimming and J lost 6 bases; unmatched junction nucleotides: 2. Germline CDR1 SGHTA, CDR2 FQGNSA. Written as DNA, the CDR3 is TGTGCCAGCAGCTTATGGACTAGCGGGACCAATGAGCAGTTCTTC. Protein sequence: CASSLWTSGTNEQFF.

This chain joins TRBV5-1 and TRBJ2-3; TRBD2 agrees at 9 bases. With V trimmed by 1 base and J by 6 bases, 6 bases remained unmatched. The CDR3 is made up of 15 amino acids. Germline-derived CDR1 and CDR2 are SGHRS and YFSETQ. The CDR3 nucleotides are TGCGCCAGCAGCTTGCTAGCGGGGACCTCGGATACGCAGTATTTT. Its translation: CASSLLAGTSDTQYF. Together with reference TRBV5-1 and TRBJ2-3, the CDR3 gives the full variable domain: KAGVTQTPRYLIKTRGQQVTLSCSPISGHRSVSWYQQTPGQGLQFLFEYFSETQRNKGNFPGRFSGRQFSNSRSEMNVSTLELGDSALYLCASSLLAGTSDTQYFGPGTRLTVL.

This chain links TRBV7-9 with TRBJ2-2; TRBD1 matches 9 bases. This CDR3 has 14 residues. Germline CDR1 SEHNR, CDR2 FQNEAQ (reference sequence). Trimming removed 3 bases from V and 6 bases from J; junction bases left unmatched: 2. The CDR3 spells CASSFGQGSGELFF. The CDR3 region has the DNA TGTGCCAGCAGCTTTGGACAGGGGTCCGGGGAGCTGTTTTTT. The full variable domain, its missing parts supplied by reference TRBV7-9 and TRBJ2-2, is DTGVSQNPRHKITKRGQNVTFRCDPISEHNRLYWYRQTLGQGPEFLTYFQNEAQLEKSRLLSDRFSAERPKGSFSTLEIQRTEQGDSAMYLCASSFGQGSGELFFGEGSRLTVL.

The chain has TRBV5-4 and TRBJ2-1; perhaps TRBD2 as D (5 bases). The CDR3 consists of 15 residues. Germline V gives CDR1 SGHNT, CDR2 YYREEE (reference sequence). Trimming stripped 4 bases from V and 6 bases from J, with 17 bases between. CDR3 sequence (DNA): TGTGCCAGCAGCCCCTTTAGGACTGACCTCAATGAGCAGTTCTTC. Translating gives CASSPFRTDLNEQFF.

This clone was counted a few times. The J gene is TRBJ2-1, the V gene TRBV30, with 12 bases that match TRBD2. The germline CDR1 and CDR2 sequences are GTSNPN and SVGIG (reference sequence). V lost 3 bases and J lost 5; bases outside the gene matches: 5. The length of the CDR3 is 15 residues. Here the CDR3 DNA reads TGTGCCTGGAGGGATCTAGCGGGAGGGGACAATGAGCAGTTCTTC. This translates into CAWRDLAGGDNEQFF.

This clone is a singleton in its sample. J is TRBJ2-2 and V is TRBV6-6, with 11 bases that match TRBD1. Germline V gene sequence: CDR1 MNHNY, CDR2 SVGAGI (reference sequence). The CDR3 totals 16 residues. The J segment lost 3 bases and the V segment lost 2 bases, leaving 2 bases of the junction unmatched. CDR3 sequence: CASSYRGQGDTGELFF. CDR3 DNA: TGTGCCAGCAGTTACCGGGGACAGGGGGACACCGGGGAGCTGTTTTTT.

The rearrangement uses TRBV5-6 and TRBJ1-1; no firm D call. The CDR3 is 11 amino acids. The germline gives CDR1 SGHDT, CDR2 YYEEEE. Trimming removed 2 bases at V and 9 bases at J, with 8 bases between. The CDR3 nucleotides are TGTGCCAGCAGCTTAAGAGGGAAAGCTTTCTTT. Translating gives CASSLRGKAFF.

The chain uses TRBV9 and TRBJ2-1, with TRBD2 matching 8 bases. After removal of 4 bases from V and 7 bases from J, the junction contained 16 bases not matched to a gene. CDR1 is SGDLS, CDR2 YYNGEE, per germline. This CDR3 is 17 amino acids long. CDR3 region: CASSPYSSGSQLNEQFF. The CDR3 DNA reads TGTGCCAGCAGCCCCTACTCGAGCGGGAGTCAATTAAATGAGCAGTTCTTC.

The chain employs TRBV4-1 and TRBJ2-1; 9 bases are shared with TRBD2. This CDR3 is built from 17 residues. After removal of 3 bases from V and 7 bases from J, the junction contained 13 bases not matched to a gene. The germline V gene has CDR1 MGHRA and CDR2 YSYEKL. Written as DNA, the CDR3 is TGCGCCAGCAGCCAGCGAGGTGCGGGGGGGCGAGTAAATGAGCAGTTCTTC. Its translation is CASSQRGAGGRVNEQFF.

This rearrangement joins TRBV5-1 to TRBJ2-7; 12 nucleotides align to TRBD2. Per germline, CDR1 SGHRS and CDR2 YFSETQ. The CDR3 is 16 amino acids. V was pared by 4 bases and J by 1 base, with 6 bases of the junction left unmatched. The CDR3, as DNA: TGCGCCAGCAGCGACACCGGGACTAGCGGGTCCTACGAGCAGTACTTC. It yields the protein CASSDTGTSGSYEQYF. Complete variable domain (other parts from reference TRBV5-1 and TRBJ2-7): KAGVTQTPRYLIKTRGQQVTLSCSPISGHRSVSWYQQTPGQGLQFLFEYFSETQRNKGNFPGRFSGRQFSNSRSEMNVSTLELGDSALYLCASSDTGTSGSYEQYFGPGTRLTVT.

The chain combines TRBV19 with TRBJ1-2, with 8 bases identical to TRBD1. Unmatched junction bases numbered 20, after V lost 1 base and J lost 7 bases. Germline CDR1 is LNHDA and CDR2 is SQIVND (reference sequence). CDR3 size: 19 residues. CDR3 nucleotides: TGTGCCAGTAGTATAGCACTTACCCGTATCGGACAGGGTAAAAGTGGCTACACCTTC. Translating gives CASSIALTRIGQGKSGYTF.

The chain has TRBV11-1 and TRBJ2-4, with 8 bases that match TRBD1. The CDR3 is made up of 13 amino acids. The V gene end was trimmed by 3 bases and the J gene end by 8 bases; junction bases not matched to a gene: 3. Germline loops: CDR1 SGHAT, CDR2 FQDESV (reference sequence). CDR3 bases: TGTGCCAGCAGCTTCGACAGGGGAGACATTCAGTACTTC. Translation: CASSFDRGDIQYF.

The chain links TRBV19 to TRBJ2-4, with 7 nucleotides matching TRBD2. V lost 1 base to trimming and J lost 0 bases; unmatched junction nucleotides: 0. The CDR3 length is 15 residues. Germline V gene sequence: CDR1 LNHDA, CDR2 SQIVND (reference sequence). CDR3 nucleotide sequence: TGTGCCAGTAGTATAGTAGCGGGAGCCAAAAACATTCAGTACTTC. Residues: CASSIVAGAKNIQYF.